The 31 T cell receptor beta chains in this list originate from one sample, sequenced in a study of blood T cells in healthy people across ages (dated by TCRdb to the mid-2010s). Receptor libraries were prepared by 5' RACE. The data were produced on an Illumina HiSeq 2500. A second PCR of roughly 7 to 11 cycles was performed with a sample-barcoded 5' primer and a J-beta primer mix. TCRdb ran its own pipeline on the public reads, namely fastp trimming at Q25 and MiXCR clone calling, and kept in-frame beta chains. Every distinct CDR3 protein forms one entry, paired with its most common genes and DNA. This sample has about 620,000 distinct CDR3 sequences in its table, and around 52% of those were observed once. Of the sample, approximately 13% is held by the ten largest clones. Input material: blood. The receptors originated from a woman over 75 in good health.

As concerns this clonotype: A much larger clone lies a single base off, so this may be a read error. The chain couples TRBV20-1 to TRBJ2-1; D possibly corresponds to TRBD1 (5 bases). The J call may be faulty, since TRBJ2-7 better matches the DNA end. The CDR3 runs to 18 residues. CDR1 and CDR2 from the germline V gene are DFQATT and SNEGSKA (reference sequence). The CDR3 DNA reads TGCAGTGCGAGACCCCTTACGGGTGGTGTGGGGCACTACAATGAGCAGTACTTC. Encoded protein: CSARPLTGGVGHYNEQYF.

The CDR3 protein is CSATPRGMYQETQYF. As DNA, the CDR3 is TGCAGTGCTACCCCCCGAGGGATGTACCAAGAGACCCAGTACTTC. The chain uses TRBV20-1 and TRBJ2-5; TRBD2 might be the D (5 bases). The CDR3 totals 15 residues. V lost 4 bases and J lost 0, with 15 bases in between. CDR1 is DFQATT, CDR2 SNEGSKA, per germline (reference sequence).

The chain recombines TRBV7-9 with TRBJ2-4; 7 bases are a match to TRBD1. The J call may be wrong; the DNA end is better matched by TRBJ2-5. Germline loops: CDR1 SEHNR, CDR2 FQNEAQ (reference sequence). This CDR3 region has 15 residues. The CDR3 DNA reads TGTGCCAGCAGCTTAGTGACAGGGCCTGCGGAGACCCAGTACTTC. It is translated as CASSLVTGPAETQYF.

Many counts were recorded for this clonotype. This sequence joins TRBV29-1 and TRBJ2-5; 8 nucleotides agree with TRBD1. Germline V gives CDR1 SQVTM, CDR2 ANQGSEA. The CDR3 runs 13 residues. The junction had 11 bases not matched to a gene; V was cut back by 5 bases and J by 9 bases. CDR3 sequence: CSVTQGENRPQYF. CDR3 DNA: TGCAGCGTTACACAGGGGGAGAATAGGCCCCAGTACTTC.

This rearrangement joins TRBV15 to TRBJ2-1; no clear D. Trimming removed 0 bases at V and 9 bases at J, with 15 bases between. Germline loops: CDR1 LNHNV, CDR2 YYDKDF (reference sequence). This CDR3 is 15 amino acids long. The chain's CDR3 is CATSRDAVETFEQFF. As DNA, the CDR3 is TGTGCCACCAGCAGAGATGCGGTGGAAACCTTTGAGCAGTTCTTC.

The gene calls are TRBV3-1 and TRBJ1-5; D gene uncertain. Per the germline V gene, CDR1 is LGHDT and CDR2 is YNNKEL (reference sequence). V lost 1 base, J lost 5 bases, and 9 bases lay in between. The CDR3 extends over 14 amino acids. CDR3: CASSQVIADQPQHF. In DNA form, the CDR3 reads TGTGCCAGCAGCCAAGTTATAGCAGATCAGCCCCAGCATTTT.

This clonotype has a handful of counts. The CDR3 spells CASSLDRVNYGYTF. As DNA, the CDR3 is TGCGCCAGCAGCTTGGACAGGGTTAACTATGGCTACACCTTC. The chain is built from TRBV5-1 and TRBJ1-2; D may be TRBD1 (6 bases). This CDR3 is built from 14 residues. V dropped 0 bases and J dropped 1 base, with 7 bases sitting between them. Germline CDR1 is SGHRS and CDR2 is YFSETQ.

The chain employs TRBV28 and TRBJ1-5, with D possibly being TRBD1 (5 bases). The V gene's germline CDR1 is MDHEN and CDR2 SYDVKM. V lost 4 bases and J 7 bases, leaving 17 bases between the germline ends. The CDR3 contains 15 residues. The CDR3 loop reads CASSWAWGVIQPQHF. CDR3 coding DNA: TGTGCCAGCAGTTGGGCCTGGGGGGTCATACAGCCCCAGCATTTT.

This clonotype has a handful of counts. The rearrangement uses TRBV20-1 and TRBJ2-5; maybe TRBD2 (5 bases). The assigned J gene may be wrong: the sequence end matches TRBJ2-7 better. CDR1 and CDR2 from the germline V gene are DFQATT and SNEGSKA (reference sequence). The CDR3 has 15 residues. The CDR3 protein is CSARWVGSGSYEQYF. The CDR3 nucleotides read TGCAGTGCTAGGTGGGTTGGGTCGGGGTCCTACGAGCAGTACTTC.

This clonotype has ten or more counts. The chain is built from TRBV24-1 and TRBJ2-3; 7 bases are shared with TRBD1. The J segment lost 4 bases and the V segment lost 4 bases, leaving 10 bases of the junction unmatched. Germline values: CDR1 KGHDR, CDR2 SFDVKD. The CDR3 covers 16 residues. CDR3 region: CATSDSGQAYPDTQYF. The CDR3, as DNA: TGTGCCACCAGTGACTCTGGACAGGCTTACCCAGATACGCAGTATTTT.

J is TRBJ1-3 and V is TRBV3-1, with 10 bases fitting TRBD1. Germline V CDR1 and CDR2: LGHDT, YNNKEL (reference sequence). The CDR3 runs to 14 residues. V was pared by 5 bases and J by 6 bases, with 4 bases of the junction left unmatched. CDR3 region: CASSTGTGANTIYF. The CDR3 DNA reads as TGTGCCAGCAGCACCGGGACAGGGGCAAACACCATATATTTT.

As to this clonotype: A read error may be the cause here, since a much bigger clone is one base away. This sequence joins TRBV4-1 and TRBJ2-3; possibly TRBD2 for D (6 bases). This CDR3 is built from 15 residues. Germline assignment: CDR1 MGHRA and CDR2 YSYEKL. In DNA form, the CDR3 reads TGCGCCAGCAGCCGGCCGGGAGAACACACAGATACGCGGTATTTT. Protein sequence: CASSRPGEHTDTRYF.

This sequence joins TRBV9 and TRBJ2-4; 10 bases fit TRBD1. Near its end, the DNA agrees better with TRBJ2-7, so the J call may be wrong. The CDR3 is 20 residues long. Germline CDR1 and CDR2: SGDLS and YYNGEE. CDR3 bases: TGTGCCAGCAGCGTAGGATTGTTGAGACAGGGGGCGTCGGGGGACTACGAGCAGTACTTC. Translated, it gives CASSVGLLRQGASGDYEQYF.

This clonotype was observed a few times. The chain couples TRBV20-1 to TRBJ2-6, with TRBD2 matching over 13 bases. CDR1 is DFQATT, CDR2 SNEGSKA, per germline (reference sequence). With V trimmed by 6 bases and J by 1 base, 6 bases remained unmatched. The CDR3 is 17 amino acids. The CDR3 loop is CSASRTSGSSGANVLTF. As DNA, the CDR3 is TGCAGTGCCAGCCGGACTAGCGGGAGTTCTGGGGCCAACGTCCTGACTTTC.

In regard to this clonotype: This CDR3 fails to terminate in the conserved phenylalanine or tryptophan, so it likely reflects a read error. The rearrangement links TRBV6-2 or TRBV6-3 to TRBJ2-7; unclear D gene. V shed 4 bases and J shed 3 bases, with 7 bases lying between them. This CDR3 contains 12 residues. In germline, CDR1 is MNHEY, CDR2 SVGEGT. The CDR3 bases are TGTGCCAGCAGTTCCCCAGGCTACGAGCAGTACCTC. Residues: CASSSPGYEQYL.

The DNA for the CDR3 is TGCAGTGCGACCGGAGTGGGGAGCCAAGAGACCCAGTACTTC. Amino acid sequence: CSATGVGSQETQYF. This chain joins TRBV20-1 and TRBJ2-5; tentative D call: TRBD2 (5 bases). Looked up from germline, CDR1 is DFQATT and CDR2 is SNEGSKA (reference sequence). The CDR3 loop spans 14 amino acids. V lost 6 bases, J lost 1 base, and 15 bases lay in between.

V is TRBV20-1 and J is TRBJ1-2; 9 bases are shared with TRBD1. The CDR3 is 15 amino acids. Germline assignment: CDR1 DFQATT and CDR2 SNEGSKA (reference sequence). Trimming removed 1 base from V and 2 bases from J; junction bases left unmatched: 5. The chain's CDR3 is CSARAPGQGNYGYTF. DNA of the CDR3: TGCAGTGCTAGAGCCCCCGGACAGGGGAACTATGGCTACACCTTC.

The rearrangement links TRBV2 to TRBJ1-1; tentative D call: TRBD1 (5 bases). V dropped 6 bases and J dropped 0 bases, with 8 bases sitting between them. The CDR3 loop spans 13 amino acids. The germline CDR1 and CDR2 sequences are SNHLY and FYNNEI. CDR3 DNA sequence: TGTGCCAGCAGGGGACGGTTGAACACTGAAGCTTTCTTT. As protein: CASRGRLNTEAFF.

As for this clonotype: It may be a read error: a sequence one base away is much more abundant. The chain carries TRBV28 and TRBJ2-1; the D call may be TRBD1 or TRBD2 (6 bases each). This CDR3 region has 16 residues. The germline V gene encodes CDR1 MDHEN and CDR2 SYDVKM. The chain's CDR3 is CASLTRGVFSYNERFF. In nucleotides, the CDR3 is TGTGCCAGTCTCACGAGGGGGGTCTTCTCCTACAATGAGCGGTTCTTC. The whole variable domain, remainder taken from reference TRBV28 and TRBJ2-1, is DVKVTQSSRYLVKRTGEKVFLECVQDMDHENMFWYRQDPGLGLRLIYFSYDVKMKEKGDIPEGYSVSREKKERFSLILESASTNQTSMYLCASLTRGVFSYNERFFGPGTRLTVL.

This clonotype has a count of ten or more. It may be a read error: a sequence one base away is much more abundant. The J gene is TRBJ2-7, the V gene TRBV6-6; TRBD1 aligns across 10 bases. Germline trimming cut 8 bases from V and 7 bases from J; bases unmatched to any gene: 8. The CDR3 spans 13 residues. CDR1 and CDR2 from the germline V gene are MNHNY and SVGAGI (reference sequence). CDR3 in amino acids: CASSGQGYNEQYF. The CDR3, as DNA: TGTGCCAGCTCGGGACAGGGGTACAATGAGCAGTACTTC.

This clonotype was seen more than once but under ten times. It may be a read error: a sequence one base away is much more abundant. The V call is TRBV5-1, the J call TRBJ2-4, with TRBD1 identical over 9 bases. The germline gives CDR1 SGHRS, CDR2 YFSETQ. V shed 4 bases, J shed 6 bases, and the junction held 5 bases outside the gene matches. The CDR3 is 14 residues long. CDR3 bases: TGCGCCAGCAGCGTGCCGGACAGGGGAAACATTCAGTACTTC. Translated, it gives CASSVPDRGNIQYF.

The J gene is TRBJ2-3, the V gene TRBV12-3 or TRBV12-4; the match to TRBD2 covers 7 bases. V lost 2 bases and J lost 1; bases outside the gene matches: 3. This CDR3 spans 15 amino acids. CDR3 protein: CASSLRAGRTDTQYF. In DNA, the CDR3 is TGTGCCAGCAGTTTAAGAGCGGGACGCACAGATACGCAGTATTTT.

A word on this clonotype: This may be a read error: a much more frequent sequence differs by one nucleotide. The chain recombines TRBV28 with TRBJ2-7; D ambiguous. CDR3 length: 16 amino acids. The germline CDR1 and CDR2 sequences are MDHEN and SYDVKM. Trimming left V 5 bases short and J 10 bases short, with 27 bases between. In nucleotides, the CDR3 is TGTGCCAGCAGTAAATGGGGAACGATGTCGCAAGAGGCCCAGTACTTC. Amino acids: CASSKWGTMSQEAQYF.

The V call is TRBV24-1, the J call TRBJ2-3; TRBD2 matches at 9 bases. The CDR3 consists of 17 residues. J was trimmed by 1 base and V by 3 bases; bases with no gene match: 7. The germline CDR1 and CDR2 sequences are KGHDR and SFDVKD. CDR3 in amino acids: CATSDPGASGGTDTQYF. CDR3 DNA sequence: TGTGCCACCAGTGATCCCGGGGCTAGCGGGGGCACAGATACGCAGTATTTT.

This clonotype occurred a few times. This chain joins TRBV10-3 and TRBJ2-4; 8 nucleotides line up with TRBD1. The CDR3 sequence is 16 residues long. Germline CDR1 and CDR2: ENHRY and SYGVKD. V was clipped by 6 bases and J by 2 bases; unmatched bases: 9. In nucleotides, the CDR3 is TGTGCCATCAGCACAGGGGGAGATCGTTCCAAAAACATTCAGTACTTC. Translation gives CAISTGGDRSKNIQYF.

The chain employs TRBV6-6 and TRBJ1-2; 7 nucleotides agree with TRBD1. V was clipped by 4 bases and J by 3 bases; unmatched bases: 8. The germline V gene encodes CDR1 MNHNY and CDR2 SVGAGI (reference sequence). CDR3 length: 15 amino acids. CDR3 amino acids: CASSSQGGGDYGYTF. CDR3 bases: TGTGCCAGCAGTTCCCAGGGAGGGGGCGACTATGGCTACACCTTC.

This clonotype was recorded at least ten times. The V and J genes are TRBV20-1 and TRBJ2-3; TRBD2 aligns across 12 bases. Unmatched junction bases numbered 8, after V lost 1 base and J lost 12 bases. The CDR3 runs to 14 residues. From germline, CDR1 is DFQATT and CDR2 SNEGSKA (reference sequence). The CDR3 loop is CSARAQTSGGKQYF. DNA of the CDR3: TGCAGTGCTAGAGCCCAGACTAGCGGGGGCAAACAGTATTTT.

This clonotype was observed a handful of times. This chain links TRBV28 with TRBJ1-4, with 7 nucleotides matching TRBD1. J was trimmed by 8 bases and V by 9 bases; bases with no gene match: 9. From germline, CDR1 is MDHEN and CDR2 SYDVKM. This CDR3 contains 13 residues. The CDR3 reads CASHIPGGEKLFF. The CDR3 DNA sequence: TGTGCCAGTCACATCCCAGGGGGGGAAAAACTGTTTTTT. The full variable domain, completed using reference TRBV28 and TRBJ1-4, is DVKVTQSSRYLVKRTGEKVFLECVQDMDHENMFWYRQDPGLGLRLIYFSYDVKMKEKGDIPEGYSVSREKKERFSLILESASTNQTSMYLCASHIPGGEKLFFGSGTQLSVL.

This clonotype was found many times. For the CDR3, the DNA is TGCAGCTCTCGAAGGGCACCGGGAGATGAGCAGTTCTTC. Translating it yields CSSRRAPGDEQFF. The J gene is TRBJ2-1, the V gene TRBV29-1, with a possible D match to TRBD2 (6 bases). V was pared by 8 bases and J by 8 bases, with 19 bases between. Germline V lookup: CDR1 SQVTM, CDR2 ANQGSEA. The CDR3 loop spans 13 amino acids.

This clonotype was seen ten or more times. This rearrangement joins TRBV29-1 to TRBJ2-1; the match to TRBD2 covers 8 bases. CDR1 is SQVTM and CDR2 is ANQGSEA in the germline V gene. With 6 bases clipped from V and 0 bases from J, the junction kept 4 bases outside the gene matches. This CDR3 is 14 amino acids long. The CDR3 DNA follows: TGCAGCGTAGCCGGGACTAGCTCCTACAATGAGCAGTTCTTC. As protein: CSVAGTSSYNEQFF.

With respect to this clonotype: A much larger clonotype is one base distant, so this may be a read error. The rearrangement links TRBV5-1 to TRBJ2-5; D not certain. This CDR3 comprises 15 residues. In germline, CDR1 is SGHRS, CDR2 YFSETQ. The DNA for the CDR3 is TGCACCAGCAGCCCCGCTCTTGTGGCCGGTGAGACCCAGTACTTC. Its translation: CTSSPALVAGETQYF.